These 19 T cell receptor beta chains were all obtained from the same sample, sequenced in a study of cytomegalovirus exposure and HLA in healthy donors. It was with 60 Vbeta and 13 Jbeta primers that the PCR ran. The protocol was immunoSEQ multiplex PCR, while the TCRdb copy is restricted to in-frame clones and leaves out a portion. The sample has under 150,000 clones; 70% to 85% are singletons. Sequencing input: PBMCs. The receptors derive from a man aged 30 to 45 in good health and CMV-seropositive.

V is TRBV6-6 and J is TRBJ2-7; no clear D gene. The CDR3 is 13 amino acids. The V and J ends lost 0 bases and 1 base respectively, with 4 bases between them. Germline CDR1 reads MNHNY; CDR2 reads SVGAGI (reference sequence). This CDR3 reads CASSYSSSYEQYF. The CDR3 DNA follows: TGTGCCAGCAGTTACTCTAGTTCCTACGAGCAGTACTTC.

The V and J genes are TRBV11-2 and TRBJ2-3, with 8 bases that match TRBD2. V was pared by 2 bases and J by 3 bases, with 1 base of the junction left unmatched. In germline, CDR1 is SGHAT, CDR2 FQNNGV. This CDR3 is built from 14 residues. In nucleotides, the CDR3 is TGTGCCAGCAGCTTAATAGCGGGAACAGATACGCAGTATTTT. It is translated as CASSLIAGTDTQYF.

V gene TRBV12-2 combines with J gene TRBJ2-2; the table names TRBD1, a call not compared with the DNA. TRBV12-2 is recorded as a pseudogene. The CDR3 spans 16 residues. CDR3 sequence: CASRLAPDRVDGELFF. As DNA, the CDR3 is TGTGCAAGTCGCTTAGCTCCCGACAGGGTGGACGGGGAGCTGTTTTTT.

This sequence joins TRBV28 and TRBJ2-2; 12 bases align to TRBD2. The germline CDR1 and CDR2 sequences are MDHEN and SYDVKM. CDR3 size: 15 residues. Trimming took 5 bases from V and 2 from J; bases not matched to a gene: 0. CDR3 in DNA: TGTGCCAGCAGTGGACTAGCGGGAAACACCGGGGAGCTGTTTTTT. The encoded protein is CASSGLAGNTGELFF.

The V call is TRBV7-9, the J call TRBJ1-1, with TRBD1 as a possible D gene (6 bases). The CDR3 sequence is 14 residues long. Germline loops: CDR1 SEHNR, CDR2 FQNEAQ (reference sequence). Trimming took 1 base from V and 1 from J, leaving 7 bases between them. The CDR3 protein is CASSLGQENTEAFF. Written as DNA, the CDR3 is TGTGCCAGCAGCTTAGGACAGGAGAACACTGAAGCTTTCTTT. The variable domain in full, with the rest retrieved from reference TRBV7-9 and TRBJ1-1, is DTGVSQNPRHKITKRGQNVTFRCDPISEHNRLYWYRQTLGQGPEFLTYFQNEAQLEKSRLLSDRFSAERPKGSFSTLEIQRTEQGDSAMYLCASSLGQENTEAFFGQGTRLTVV.

The chain employs TRBV10-3 and TRBJ2-1, with D perhaps TRBD2 (7 bases). The CDR3 consists of 16 residues. Germline loops: CDR1 ENHRY, CDR2 SYGVKD. Trimming shortened V by 6 bases and J by 8 bases, and 23 bases separated the two germline ends. Here the CDR3 DNA reads TGTGCCATCAGATCTCTCTTGGGGGGGGCGGTCGATGAGCAGTTCTTC. This codes for CAIRSLLGGAVDEQFF.

Here the CDR3 DNA reads TGTGCCAGTAGTGCGACCGACAGGGCCTCCCCTTACGAGCAGTACTTC. This codes for CASSATDRASPYEQYF. The chain employs TRBV19 and TRBJ2-7; 7 bases are shared with TRBD1. CDR1 LNHDA and CDR2 SQIVND come from the germline V gene (reference sequence). This CDR3 has 16 residues. Trimming cost V 5 bases and J 4 bases; bases outside gene matches: 14.

This clone was seen once. The rearrangement joins TRBV28 to TRBJ1-1; tentative D call: TRBD1 (6 bases). Germline V gene sequence: CDR1 MDHEN, CDR2 SYDVKM. Trimming left V 5 bases short and J 4 bases short, with 14 bases between. The CDR3 contains 14 residues. The DNA for the CDR3 is TGTGCCAGCAGTCCTTTACTACAGGGCACTGAAGCTTTCTTT. This sequence encodes CASSPLLQGTEAFF.

This rearrangement joins TRBV7-9 to TRBJ2-1; 9 nucleotides match TRBD1. V was clipped by 5 bases and J by 11 bases; unmatched bases: 13. This CDR3 has 15 residues. Germline CDR1 SEHNR, CDR2 FQNEAQ (reference sequence). The CDR3: CASSPWDREQLKQFF. The CDR3 nucleotides read TGTGCCAGCAGCCCATGGGACAGGGAACAACTTAAGCAGTTCTTC.

This clone was observed a handful of times. V and J are TRBV15 and TRBJ1-1, with a possible D match to TRBD1 (6 bases). The CDR3 is 13 residues long. Germline CDR1 is LNHNV and CDR2 is YYDKDF (reference sequence). The V gene lost 5 bases and the J gene lost 3 bases, with 10 bases spanning the gap. In nucleotides, the CDR3 is TGTGCCACCAGCTCACAGGGAGACACTGAAGCTTTCTTT. As protein: CATSSQGDTEAFF.

V and J are TRBV5-1 and TRBJ2-7; TRBD2 matches 13 bases. The J segment lost 6 bases and the V segment lost 0 bases, leaving 12 bases of the junction unmatched. Germline-derived CDR1 and CDR2 are SGHRS and YFSETQ. This CDR3 has 18 residues. CDR3 sequence (DNA): TGCGCCAGCAGCTTGGCCGAGGGTCGGACTAGCGGGAGTCGCGAGCAGTACTTC. This translates into CASSLAEGRTSGSREQYF.

The V call is TRBV11-2, the J call TRBJ2-5; 13 nucleotides line up with TRBD2. The CDR3 covers 17 residues. Germline V CDR1 and CDR2: SGHAT, FQNNGV. After removal of 1 base from V and 2 bases from J, the junction contained 4 bases not matched to a gene. The CDR3 nucleotides read TGTGCCAGCAGCTTAGTTTGGGGACTAGCGGGACAAGAGACCCAGTACTTC. It encodes CASSLVWGLAGQETQYF.

This sequence joins TRBV19 and TRBJ1-3, with D maybe TRBD1 (6 bases). V lost 8 bases to trimming and J lost 4 bases, with 15 bases between them. Germline V lookup: CDR1 LNHDA, CDR2 SQIVND (reference sequence). The CDR3 loop spans 14 amino acids. The CDR3 here is CASATGPSGNTIYF. CDR3 nucleotides: TGTGCCAGTGCTACAGGGCCTTCGGGAAACACCATATATTTT.

The gene calls are TRBV2 and TRBJ1-2; TRBD1 matches at 8 bases. The CDR3 contains 15 residues. V shed 5 bases, J shed 0 bases, and the junction held 5 bases outside the gene matches. Germline CDR1 and CDR2: SNHLY and FYNNEI. CDR3 amino acids: CASSSEGQANYGYTF. CDR3 DNA sequence: TGTGCCAGCAGTTCCGAGGGACAGGCTAACTATGGCTACACCTTC.

The V call is TRBV2, the J call TRBJ1-2; D not certain. Per the germline V gene, CDR1 is SNHLY and CDR2 is FYNNEI. CDR3 length: 14 amino acids. V lost 6 bases, J lost 0 bases, and 11 bases lay in between. The CDR3 DNA reads TGTGCCAGCAGGAAAACAGAGACTAACTATGGCTACACCTTC. Translation gives CASRKTETNYGYTF.

The chain recombines TRBV21-1 with TRBJ2-7; TRBD2 is the table's D call, not checked against the DNA. TRBV21-1 is shown as a pseudogene. This CDR3 contains 13 residues. The CDR3 loop reads CASSSPETYEQYF. CDR3 nucleotides: TGTGCCAGCAGCAGCCCGGAGACCTACGAGCAGTACTTC.

Here the CDR3 DNA reads TGTGCCAGCAGCTTGGAGTACAGCACGGAGACCCAGTACTTC. This translates into CASSLEYSTETQYF. J is TRBJ2-5 and V is TRBV5-4; unclear D gene. Trimming stripped 0 bases from V and 5 bases from J, with 11 bases between. CDR1 is SGHNT and CDR2 is YYREEE in the germline V gene (reference sequence). The CDR3 loop spans 14 amino acids.

CDR3 in amino acids: CASSSRQDAYEQYF. The DNA for the CDR3 is TGCGCCAGCAGCTCTCGACAGGACGCCTACGAGCAGTACTTC. J is TRBJ2-7 and V is TRBV5-1, with D maybe TRBD1 (6 bases). Germline CDR1 reads SGHRS; CDR2 reads YFSETQ. V lost 3 bases to trimming and J lost 2 bases, with 12 bases between them. This CDR3 comprises 14 residues.

The gene calls are TRBV6-1 and TRBJ2-5; a weak D match, TRBD2 (6 bases). V was clipped by 7 bases and J by 0 bases, with 9 bases between them. The CDR3 contains 13 residues. Germline-derived CDR1 and CDR2 are MNHNS and SASEGT. Written as DNA, the CDR3 is TGTGCCAGCATACGGGACTACCAAGAGACCCAGTACTTC. Translated, it gives CASIRDYQETQYF.